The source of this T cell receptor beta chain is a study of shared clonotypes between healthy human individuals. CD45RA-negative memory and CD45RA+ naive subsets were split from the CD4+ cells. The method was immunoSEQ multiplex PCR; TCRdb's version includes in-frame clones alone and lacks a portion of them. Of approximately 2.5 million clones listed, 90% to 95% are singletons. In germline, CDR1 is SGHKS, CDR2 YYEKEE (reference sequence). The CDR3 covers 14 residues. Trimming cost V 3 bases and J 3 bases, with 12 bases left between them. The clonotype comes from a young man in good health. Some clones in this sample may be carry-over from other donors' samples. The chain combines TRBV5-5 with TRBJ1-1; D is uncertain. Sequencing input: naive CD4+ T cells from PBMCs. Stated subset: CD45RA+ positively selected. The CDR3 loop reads CASSSLPLDTEAFF. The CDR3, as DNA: TGTGCCAGCAGCTCACTTCCTTTGGACACTGAAGCTTTCTTT.